Listed below are T cell receptor beta chains from one sample, sequenced in a study of beta chain features in type 1 diabetes. TCRdb's copy holds only in-frame clones and misses some; the assay was immunoSEQ multiplex PCR. Among 900,000 or so clones, around a sixth were seen once, and the ten largest hold around 0.02%. Sequenced: naive CD4+ T cells from blood. The receptor source for this set is a woman younger than 35 in good health. CDR3s include the opening cysteine and the closing phenylalanine or tryptophan. Fields, in order: clone size, V gene, CDR3 length, J gene, D gene, CDR3 DNA, CDR3 protein. A D gene is named only where the DNA matches it firmly. Where a row states a size, it is once, few, many or the class of an expanded clone; other rows omit it.

few	TRBV27	13	TRBJ2-5	TRBD1	TGTGCCAGCAGCCTAACAGGGGTCGAGACCCAGTACTTC	CASSLTGVETQYF
-	TRBV23-1	21	TRBJ2-2	TRBD2	TGCGCCAGCAGTCAATCCAATCCGGCGGCTCTCGGGAGGGCGAACACCGGGGAGCTGTTTTTT	CASSQSNPAALGRANTGELFF
-	TRBV7-2	11	TRBJ2-5	-	TGTGCCAGCAGCTTTTTAGAGACCCAGTACTTC	CASSFLETQYF
few	TRBV10-3	14	TRBJ2-7	TRBD2	TGTGCCATCAGGGAAACTAGCGGACCAGAAGAGCAGTACTTC	CAIRETSGPEEQYF
few	TRBV4-2	14	TRBJ2-3	-	TGTGCCAGCAGCCAAGATATCGGGACAGATACGCAGTATTTT	CASSQDIGTDTQYF
few	TRBV18	17	TRBJ2-1	TRBD2	TGTGCCAGCTCACCGCCCGGACTAGCGGACTCCTACAATGAGCAGTTCTTC	CASSPPGLADSYNEQFF
-	TRBV18	13	TRBJ2-7	-	TGTGCCAGCTCACCTGGACAGTCCTACGAGCAGTACTTC	CASSPGQSYEQYF
few	TRBV5-1	14	TRBJ2-1	-	TGCGCCAGCAGGTGGAGTTCATCCGCCGATGAGCAGTTCTTC	CASRWSSSADEQFF
-	TRBV14	18	TRBJ2-1	-	TGTGCCAGCAGCCACCCTAGCGCGAGCGGACACTCCTACAATGAGCAGTTCTTC	CASSHPSASGHSYNEQFF
few	TRBV9	14	TRBJ2-1	TRBD1	TGTGCCAGCAGCGTAGCCCCTGACAGGGGAGAGCAGTTCTTC	CASSVAPDRGEQFF
-	TRBV6-5	15	TRBJ2-2	-	TGTGCCAGCAGTTACCACCACCCGGCGACCGGGGAGCTGTTTTTT	CASSYHHPATGELFF
few	TRBV11-3	13	TRBJ2-1	TRBD1	TGTGCCAGCCGGTTACGGGACAGCGATGAGCAGTTCTTC	CASRLRDSDEQFF
few	TRBV6-5	15	TRBJ2-5	-	TGTGCCAGCAGTTACTCACCCGGGACGGCCGAGACCCAGTACTTC	CASSYSPGTAETQYF
-	TRBV6-5	14	TRBJ2-2	TRBD1	TGTGCCAGCATGAGACAGGGGGGAACCGGGGAGCTGTTTTTT	CASMRQGGTGELFF
few	TRBV9	15	TRBJ2-5	-	TGTGCCAGCAGCGCTCGCCCAGCGCGAGAGGAGACCCAGTACTTC	CASSARPAREETQYF
-	TRBV19	14	TRBJ1-4	-	TGTGCCAGTAGTAAAGGGACTGCGGGGGAAAAACTGTTTTTT	CASSKGTAGEKLFF